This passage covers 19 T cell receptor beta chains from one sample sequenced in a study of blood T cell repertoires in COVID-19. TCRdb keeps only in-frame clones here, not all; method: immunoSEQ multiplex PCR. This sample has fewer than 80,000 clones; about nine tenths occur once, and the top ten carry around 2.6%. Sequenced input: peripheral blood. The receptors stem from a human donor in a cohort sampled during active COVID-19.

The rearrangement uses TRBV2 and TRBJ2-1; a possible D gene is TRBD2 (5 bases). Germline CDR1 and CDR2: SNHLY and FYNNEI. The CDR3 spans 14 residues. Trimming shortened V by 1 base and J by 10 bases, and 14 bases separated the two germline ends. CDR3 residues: CASSEGWKGDEQFF. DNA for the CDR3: TGTGCCAGCAGTGAAGGATGGAAGGGAGACGAGCAGTTCTTC. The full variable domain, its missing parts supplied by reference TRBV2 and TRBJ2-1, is EPEVTQTPSHQVTQMGQEVILRCVPISNHLYFYWYRQILGQKVEFLVSFYNNEISEKSEIFDDQFSVERPDGSNFTLKIRSTKLEDSAMYFCASSEGWKGDEQFFGPGTRLTVL.

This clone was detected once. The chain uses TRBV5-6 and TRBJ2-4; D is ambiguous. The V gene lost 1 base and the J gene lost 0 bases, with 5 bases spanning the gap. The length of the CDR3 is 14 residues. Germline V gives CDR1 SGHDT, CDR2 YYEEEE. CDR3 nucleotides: TGTGCCAGCAGCTTGTTCTTAGCCAAAAACATTCAGTACTTC. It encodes CASSLFLAKNIQYF.

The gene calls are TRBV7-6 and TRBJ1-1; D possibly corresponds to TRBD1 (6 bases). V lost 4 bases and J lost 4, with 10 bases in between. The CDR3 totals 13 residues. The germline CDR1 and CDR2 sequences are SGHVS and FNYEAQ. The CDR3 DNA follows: TGTGCCAGCAGCTACAGGGAGGGCACTGAAGCTTTCTTT. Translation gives CASSYREGTEAFF.

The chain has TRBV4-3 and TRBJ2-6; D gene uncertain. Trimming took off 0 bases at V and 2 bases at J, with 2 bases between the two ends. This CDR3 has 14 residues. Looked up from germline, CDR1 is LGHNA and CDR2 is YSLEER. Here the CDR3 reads CASSQDTGANVLTF. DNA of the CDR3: TGCGCCAGCAGCCAAGATACTGGGGCCAACGTCCTGACTTTC.

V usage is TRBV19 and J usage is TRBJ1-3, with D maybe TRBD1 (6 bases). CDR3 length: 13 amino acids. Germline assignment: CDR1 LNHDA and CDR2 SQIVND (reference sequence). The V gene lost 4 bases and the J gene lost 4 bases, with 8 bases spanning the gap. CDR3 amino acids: CASSKDRGNTIYF. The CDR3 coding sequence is TGTGCCAGTAGTAAGGACAGAGGAAACACCATATATTTT.

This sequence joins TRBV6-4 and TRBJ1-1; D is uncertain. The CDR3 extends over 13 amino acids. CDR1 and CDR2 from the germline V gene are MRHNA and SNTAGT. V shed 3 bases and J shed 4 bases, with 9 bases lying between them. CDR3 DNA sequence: TGTGCCAGCAGTGAGGCGGGTGGCACTGAAGCTTTCTTT. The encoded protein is CASSEAGGTEAFF.

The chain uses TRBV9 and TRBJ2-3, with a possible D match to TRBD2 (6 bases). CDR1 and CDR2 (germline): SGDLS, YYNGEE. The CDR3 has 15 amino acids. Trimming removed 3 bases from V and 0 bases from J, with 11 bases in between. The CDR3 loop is CASSGSGTSTDTQYF. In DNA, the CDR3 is TGTGCCAGCAGCGGCTCCGGGACTAGCACAGATACGCAGTATTTT.

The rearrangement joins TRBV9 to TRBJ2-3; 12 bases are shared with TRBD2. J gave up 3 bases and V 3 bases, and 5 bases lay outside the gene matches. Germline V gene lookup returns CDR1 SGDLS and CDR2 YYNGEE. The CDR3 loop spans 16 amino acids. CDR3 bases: TGTGCCAGCAGCGCTAGCGGGAGGGCCCTAACAGATACGCAGTATTTT. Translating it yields CASSASGRALTDTQYF.

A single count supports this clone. The CDR3 loop reads CASRSITRDRVSNQPQHF. The CDR3 coding sequence is TGTGCAAGTCGCTCGATTACACGAGACAGGGTGAGCAATCAGCCCCAGCATTTT. This chain connects TRBV12-2 to TRBJ1-5; the D call TRBD1 from the table was never checked on the DNA. TRBV12-2 counts as a pseudogene. The CDR3 extends over 18 amino acids.

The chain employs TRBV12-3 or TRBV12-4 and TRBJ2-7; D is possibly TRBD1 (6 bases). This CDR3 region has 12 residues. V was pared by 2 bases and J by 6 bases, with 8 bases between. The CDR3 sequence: CASSLHRAEQYF. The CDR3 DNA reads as TGTGCCAGCAGTTTACACAGGGCCGAGCAGTACTTC.

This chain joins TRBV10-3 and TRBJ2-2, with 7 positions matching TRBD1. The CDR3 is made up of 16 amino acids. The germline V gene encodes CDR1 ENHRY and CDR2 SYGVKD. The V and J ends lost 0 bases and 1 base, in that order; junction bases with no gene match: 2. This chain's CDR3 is CAISESAGGNTGELFF. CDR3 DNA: TGTGCCATCAGTGAGTCGGCAGGGGGGAACACCGGGGAGCTGTTTTTT.

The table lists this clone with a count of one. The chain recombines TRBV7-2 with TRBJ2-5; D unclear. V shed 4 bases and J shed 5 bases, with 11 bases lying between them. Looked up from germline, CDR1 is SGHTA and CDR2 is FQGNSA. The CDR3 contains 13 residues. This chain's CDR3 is CASSYPVSETQYF. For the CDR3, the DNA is TGTGCCAGCAGCTACCCAGTTTCGGAGACCCAGTACTTC.

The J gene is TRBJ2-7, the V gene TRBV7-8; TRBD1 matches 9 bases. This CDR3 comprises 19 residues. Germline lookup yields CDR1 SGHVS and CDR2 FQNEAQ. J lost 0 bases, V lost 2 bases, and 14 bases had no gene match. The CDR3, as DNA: TGTGCCAGCAGCTTAAGACCCCCGGGACAGGGAAAGTTCTCCTACGAGCAGTACTTC. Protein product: CASSLRPPGQGKFSYEQYF.

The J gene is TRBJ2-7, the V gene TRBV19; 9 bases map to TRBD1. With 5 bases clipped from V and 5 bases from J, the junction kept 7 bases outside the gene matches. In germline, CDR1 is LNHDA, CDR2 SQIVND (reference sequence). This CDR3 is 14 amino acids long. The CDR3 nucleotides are TGTGCCAGTAGTGTAACAGGGGGCCCCAACGAGCAGTACTTC. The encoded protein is CASSVTGGPNEQYF.

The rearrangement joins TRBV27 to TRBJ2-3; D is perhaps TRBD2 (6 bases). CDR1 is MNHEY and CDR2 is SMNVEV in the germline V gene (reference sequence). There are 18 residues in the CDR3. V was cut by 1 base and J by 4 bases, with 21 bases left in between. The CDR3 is CASSLYPLGGFGADTQYF. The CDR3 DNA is TGTGCCAGCAGTTTATACCCCCTAGGAGGGTTCGGTGCAGATACGCAGTATTTT.

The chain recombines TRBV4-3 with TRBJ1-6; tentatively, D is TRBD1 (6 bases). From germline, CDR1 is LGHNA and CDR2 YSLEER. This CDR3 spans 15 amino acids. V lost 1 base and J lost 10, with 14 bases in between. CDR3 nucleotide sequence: TGCGCCAGCAGCCAAGTGGGGGCAGGTGAATCACCCCTCCACTTT. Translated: CASSQVGAGESPLHF.

CDR3 nucleotides: TGTGCCAGCAGCCATAGAGGCCTTCACTCTGGAAACACCATATATTTT. Its protein is CASSHRGLHSGNTIYF. This chain uses TRBV3-1 (or the pseudogene TRBV3-2) with TRBJ1-3; D ambiguous. V gave up 3 bases and J gave up 0 bases, with 12 bases separating them. Germline CDR1 LGHDT, CDR2 YNNKEL (reference sequence). The length of the CDR3 is 16 residues.

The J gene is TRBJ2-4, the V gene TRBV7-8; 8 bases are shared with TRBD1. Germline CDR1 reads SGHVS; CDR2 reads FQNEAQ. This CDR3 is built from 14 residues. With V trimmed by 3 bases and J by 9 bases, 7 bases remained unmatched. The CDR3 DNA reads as TGTGCCAGCAGCTTGGGAGGACAGGGAGGCATTCAGTACTTC. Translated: CASSLGGQGGIQYF.

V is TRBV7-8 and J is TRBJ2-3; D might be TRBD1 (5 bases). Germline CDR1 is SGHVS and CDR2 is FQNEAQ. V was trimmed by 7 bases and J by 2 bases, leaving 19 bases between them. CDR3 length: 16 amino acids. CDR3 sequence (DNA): TGTGCCAGCACCCCCGTAATAGGGGATTCCACAGATACGCAGTATTTT. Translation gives CASTPVIGDSTDTQYF.